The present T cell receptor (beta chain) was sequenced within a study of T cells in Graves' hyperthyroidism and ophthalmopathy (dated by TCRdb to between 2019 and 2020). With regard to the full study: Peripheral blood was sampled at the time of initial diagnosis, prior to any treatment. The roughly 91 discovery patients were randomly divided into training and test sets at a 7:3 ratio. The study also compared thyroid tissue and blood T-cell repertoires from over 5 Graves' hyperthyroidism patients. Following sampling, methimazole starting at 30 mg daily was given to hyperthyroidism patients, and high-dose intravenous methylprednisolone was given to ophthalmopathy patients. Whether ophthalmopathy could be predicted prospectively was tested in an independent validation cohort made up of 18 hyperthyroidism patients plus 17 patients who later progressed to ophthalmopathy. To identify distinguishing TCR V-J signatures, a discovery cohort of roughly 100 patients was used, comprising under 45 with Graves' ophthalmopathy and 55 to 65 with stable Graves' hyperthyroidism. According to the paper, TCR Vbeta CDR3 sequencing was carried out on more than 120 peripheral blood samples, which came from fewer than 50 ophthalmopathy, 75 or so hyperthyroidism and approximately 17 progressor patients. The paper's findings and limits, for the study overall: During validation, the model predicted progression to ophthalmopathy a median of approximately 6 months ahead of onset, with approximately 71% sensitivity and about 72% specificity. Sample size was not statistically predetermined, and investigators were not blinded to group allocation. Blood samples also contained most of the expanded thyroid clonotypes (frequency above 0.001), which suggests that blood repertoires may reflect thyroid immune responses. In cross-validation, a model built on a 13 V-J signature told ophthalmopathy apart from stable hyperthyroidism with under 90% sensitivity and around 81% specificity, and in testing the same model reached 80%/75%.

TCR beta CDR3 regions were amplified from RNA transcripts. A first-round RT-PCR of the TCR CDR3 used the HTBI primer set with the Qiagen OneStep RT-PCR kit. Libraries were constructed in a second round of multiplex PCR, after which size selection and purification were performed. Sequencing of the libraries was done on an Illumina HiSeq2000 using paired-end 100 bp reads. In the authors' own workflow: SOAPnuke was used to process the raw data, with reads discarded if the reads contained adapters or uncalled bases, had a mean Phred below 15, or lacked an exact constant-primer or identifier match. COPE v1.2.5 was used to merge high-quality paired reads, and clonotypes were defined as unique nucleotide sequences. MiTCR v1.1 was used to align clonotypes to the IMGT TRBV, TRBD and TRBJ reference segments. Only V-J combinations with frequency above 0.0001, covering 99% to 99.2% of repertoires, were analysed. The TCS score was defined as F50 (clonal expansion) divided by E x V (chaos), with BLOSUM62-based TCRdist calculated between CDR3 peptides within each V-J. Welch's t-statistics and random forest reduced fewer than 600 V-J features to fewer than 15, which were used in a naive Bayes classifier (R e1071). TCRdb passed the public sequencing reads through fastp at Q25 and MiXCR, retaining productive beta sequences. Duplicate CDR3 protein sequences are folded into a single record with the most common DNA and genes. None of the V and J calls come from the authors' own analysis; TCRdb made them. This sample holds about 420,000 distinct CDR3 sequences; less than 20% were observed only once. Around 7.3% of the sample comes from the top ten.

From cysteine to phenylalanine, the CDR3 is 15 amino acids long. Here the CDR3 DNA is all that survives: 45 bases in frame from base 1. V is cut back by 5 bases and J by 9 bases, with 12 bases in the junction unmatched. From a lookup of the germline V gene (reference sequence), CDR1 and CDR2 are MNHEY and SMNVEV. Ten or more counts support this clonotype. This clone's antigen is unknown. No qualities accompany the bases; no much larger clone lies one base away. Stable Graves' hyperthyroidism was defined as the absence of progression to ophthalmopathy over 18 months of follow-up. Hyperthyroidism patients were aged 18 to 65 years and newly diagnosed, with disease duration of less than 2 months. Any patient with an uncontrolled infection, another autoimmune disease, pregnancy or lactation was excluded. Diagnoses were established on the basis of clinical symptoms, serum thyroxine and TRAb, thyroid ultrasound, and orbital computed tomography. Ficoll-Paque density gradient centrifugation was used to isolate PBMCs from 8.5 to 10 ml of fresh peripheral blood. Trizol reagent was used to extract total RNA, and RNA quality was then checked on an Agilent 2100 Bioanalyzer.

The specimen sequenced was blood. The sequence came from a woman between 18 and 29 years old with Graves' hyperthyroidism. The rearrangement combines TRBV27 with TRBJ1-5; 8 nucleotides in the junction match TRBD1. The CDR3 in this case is CASSPGQGMASPQHF. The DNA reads TGTGCCAGCAGTCCAGGACAGGGAATGGCGTCGCCCCAGCATTTT.